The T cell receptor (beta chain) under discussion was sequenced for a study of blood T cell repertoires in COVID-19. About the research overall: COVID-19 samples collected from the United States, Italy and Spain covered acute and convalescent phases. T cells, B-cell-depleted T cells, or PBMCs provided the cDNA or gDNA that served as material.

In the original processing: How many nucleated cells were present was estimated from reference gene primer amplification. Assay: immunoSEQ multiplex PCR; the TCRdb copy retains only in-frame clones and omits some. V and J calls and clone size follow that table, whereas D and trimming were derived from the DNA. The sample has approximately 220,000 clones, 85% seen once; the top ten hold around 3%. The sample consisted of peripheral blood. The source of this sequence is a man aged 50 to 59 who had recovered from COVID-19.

CDR3 DNA: TGTGCCAGCAGCTTGGAAGGACAGTCCTACAATGAGCAGTTCTTC. Its translation: CASSLEGQSYNEQFF. The chain uses TRBV5-5 and TRBJ2-1, with D possibly being TRBD1 (6 bases). Between the trimmed V and J ends, which lost 0 bases and 1 base, there was a span of 8 bases. The CDR3 sequence is 15 residues long. Germline CDR1 is SGHKS and CDR2 is YYEKEE (reference sequence).